This T cell receptor (beta chain) derives from a study of T cell repertoires in cytomegalovirus infection (dated by TCRdb to the late 2010s). Looking at the study overall: Alongside well-studied HLA-B-restricted epitopes, the peptide stimulations were aimed at recently identified HLA-C-restricted CMV epitopes, whose presentation resists viral immunomodulation. The HLA type of each donor mattered for the analysis, because public TCR beta signatures pointed to carriage of CMV infection along with the matching HLA type.

Reading from cysteine to phenylalanine, the CDR3 counts 15 amino acids. Left in the record is the CDR3 DNA by itself, 45 bases read in frame from the first base. V and J lose 5 bases and 3 bases, and a span of 14 bases separates them. CDR1 and CDR2, looked up from the germline V gene, are SNHLY and FYNNEI. Regarding this clonotype: No cognate antigen has been identified for it. No quality values exist for individual bases; no much larger clone is one base distant.

The instrument was an Illumina HiSeq 1500. Clones were called with MiXCR by TCRdb after fastp trimmed the public reads at Q25, and only in-frame beta chains were retained. Records with the same CDR3 protein are collapsed into one entry carrying the most frequent genes and DNA. The table for this sample lists around 750,000 distinct CDR3 sequences; about 31% of them were counted only once. Roughly an eighth of the sample lies in the top ten. The study at large found these results: Carriers of CMV infection plus the relevant HLA type were discriminated by the cumulative frequency of public TCR beta family members in the study cohort and in an independent 352-donor cohort. In the ex vivo response, HLA-C-restricted CMV-specific TCR beta clonotypes were dominant, and in two of eight donors the single most frequent clonotype came from this HLA-C-restricted group.

Explained via the paper, the treatment or condition label denotes: in vitro stimulation with specific CMV peptide epitopes to enrich CMV-specific T cells. The rearrangement combines TRBV2 with TRBJ1-5; a tentative D match to TRBD1 spans 6 bases. The input for sequencing was cultured CD8+ T cells from PBMCs, taken from culture after CMV antigen stimulation. This TCR was recovered from a human donor in good health (CMV status not recorded). Some clones in this sample may be carry-over from other donors' samples. For the CDR3, the sequence is CASSKRGADNQPQHF. The sequence in DNA is TGTGCCAGCAGTAAAAGGGGGGCCGACAATCAGCCCCAGCATTTT.